Below, 24 T cell receptor beta chains from the same sample are listed, as sequenced in a study of beta chain features in type 1 diabetes. The authors reverse transcribed all of the isolated RNA, so sequencing captured expressed TCRB transcripts. Measured with immunoSEQ multiplex PCR; TCRdb has only the in-frame clones, and not every one. The sample lists 70,000 to 90,000 clones, approximately 32% occurring once. Specimen: stem cell memory CD4+ T cells from blood. These TCRs come from a woman aged 18 to 35 in good health.

This clone was recorded a few times. J is TRBJ2-2 and V is TRBV27, with 7 positions matching TRBD2. The CDR3 spans 15 residues. Trimming at V came to 5 bases and at J to 6 bases, leaving 9 bases not matched to a gene. Germline assignment: CDR1 MNHEY and CDR2 SMNVEV (reference sequence). DNA for the CDR3: TGTGCCAGCAGTCTATTCCTAGCGGCCCCCGGGGAGCTGTTTTTT. It specifies CASSLFLAAPGELFF.

V is TRBV18 and J is TRBJ1-1; D not resolved. The V and J ends lost 6 bases and 1 base respectively, with 9 bases between them. The CDR3 extends over 13 amino acids. The germline gives CDR1 KGHSH, CDR2 LQKENI. Written as DNA, the CDR3 is TGTGCCAGCTCGGTGGGCAGGAACACTGAAGCTTTCTTT. Translated: CASSVGRNTEAFF.

This rearrangement joins TRBV30 to TRBJ2-1; D ambiguous. CDR3 size: 11 residues. The germline V and J ends were trimmed by 3 bases and 6 bases, with 6 bases remaining between them. Germline V CDR1 and CDR2: GTSNPN, SVGIG (reference sequence). The DNA for the CDR3 is TGTGCCTGGAGCGCAGTCAATGAGCAGTTCTTC. Translated, it gives CAWSAVNEQFF.

The gene calls are TRBV6-5 and TRBJ2-1; 9 bases match TRBD2. The CDR3 has 15 amino acids. Germline loops: CDR1 MNHEY, CDR2 SVGAGI. The J segment lost 9 bases and the V segment lost 10 bases, leaving 16 bases of the junction unmatched. CDR3 bases: TGTGCCACCAGACAAATCGGCGGGAGGGCCGTTGAGCAGTTCTTC. It specifies CATRQIGGRAVEQFF.

Only a few counts were recorded for this clone. The V gene is TRBV2, the J gene TRBJ2-6, with D maybe TRBD2 (5 bases). Per germline, CDR1 SNHLY and CDR2 FYNNEI. The CDR3 loop spans 14 amino acids. The ends were cut back, 8 bases at V and 2 bases at J, with 10 bases in the middle. This CDR3 is CASLEEPGANVLTF. Here the CDR3 DNA reads TGTGCCAGCCTGGAGGAACCTGGGGCCAACGTCCTGACTTTC.

This clone has just a few counts. The V call is TRBV5-1, the J call TRBJ2-1; no definite D call. Trimming pared 4 bases from V and 5 bases from J, leaving 16 bases between. Germline CDR1 is SGHRS and CDR2 is YFSETQ. The CDR3 has 15 residues. The CDR3 DNA sequence: TGCGCCAGCAGCCGAGCCCCCAATTACCACAATGAGCAGTTCTTC. Translated: CASSRAPNYHNEQFF.

This chain connects TRBV2 to TRBJ1-4; 7 positions match TRBD1. V was clipped by 6 bases and J by 0 bases; unmatched bases: 4. The germline V gene encodes CDR1 SNHLY and CDR2 FYNNEI. CDR3 length: 15 residues. The CDR3 region has the DNA TGTGCCAGCAGCGCCGGACAGGCAACTAATGAAAAACTGTTTTTT. Amino acids: CASSAGQATNEKLFF.

The table lists this clone with a few counts. This chain connects TRBV19 to TRBJ1-1; D may be TRBD1 (6 bases). V was cut by 5 bases and J by 4 bases, with 14 bases left in between. Germline lookup yields CDR1 LNHDA and CDR2 SQIVND (reference sequence). There are 14 residues in the CDR3. As DNA, the CDR3 is TGTGCCAGTAGTGAACAGGGATGGGGCACTGAAGCTTTCTTT. It translates to CASSEQGWGTEAFF.

This clone was counted a few times. This chain uses TRBV16 with TRBJ1-1; no definite D call. In germline, CDR1 is KGHSY, CDR2 FQNENV. V shed 2 bases and J shed 4 bases, with 11 bases lying between them. The CDR3 totals 14 residues. The DNA for the CDR3 is TGTGCCAGCAGCCAACAGGTGGTGGGCACTGAAGCTTTCTTT. This gives the protein CASSQQVVGTEAFF.

This chain links TRBV4-1 with TRBJ2-7; 9 bases match TRBD2. Per germline, CDR1 MGHRA and CDR2 YSYEKL. V trimming: 3 bases; J trimming: 5 bases; junction bases outside the gene matches: 8. The CDR3 consists of 15 residues. The CDR3 sequence: CASSQALRGGNEQYF. CDR3 coding DNA: TGCGCCAGCAGCCAGGCCCTGCGGGGGGGGAACGAGCAGTACTTC.

The V gene is TRBV23-1, the J gene TRBJ1-5, with a tentative D call TRBD1 (6 bases). TRBV23-1 is assigned to the ORF class and has an uncertain function. The ends were cut back, 0 bases at V and 0 bases at J, with 21 bases in the middle. This CDR3 region has 20 residues. CDR3 in amino acids: CASSQSLRDNKTYSNQPQHF. The CDR3 DNA sequence: TGCGCCAGCAGTCAATCGCTTCGGGACAATAAAACCTATAGCAATCAGCCCCAGCATTTT.

CDR3 DNA: TGTGCCAGCAGTACTATGGACTACACCGGGGAGCTGTTTTTT. Its protein product is CASSTMDYTGELFF. The chain employs TRBV7-2 and TRBJ2-2; D perhaps matches TRBD2 (5 bases). Between the trimmed V and J ends, which lost 6 bases and 3 bases, there was a span of 11 bases. The CDR3 sequence is 14 residues long. Germline loops: CDR1 SGHTA, CDR2 FQGNSA. The full variable domain, completed using reference TRBV7-2 and TRBJ2-2, is GAGVSQSPSNKVTEKGKDVELRCDPISGHTALYWYRQSLGQGLEFLIYFQGNSAPDKSGLPSDRFSAERTGGSVSTLTIQRTQQEDSAVYLCASSTMDYTGELFFGEGSRLTVL.

This clone appeared a few times. The chain uses TRBV4-3 and TRBJ1-5; the D is unclear. This CDR3 is 15 amino acids long. The germline gives CDR1 LGHNA, CDR2 YSLEER. The V and J ends lost 0 bases and 3 bases respectively, with 9 bases between them. CDR3 nucleotides: TGCGCCAGCAGCCAAGATCCGGGGTTCAATCAGCCCCAGCATTTT. Protein product: CASSQDPGFNQPQHF.

V is TRBV14 and J is TRBJ2-7; D remains ambiguous. Trimming cost V 4 bases and J 0 bases, with 10 bases left between them. Germline V gives CDR1 SGHDN, CDR2 FVKESK. The CDR3 consists of 14 residues. The CDR3 DNA sequence: TGTGCCAGCAGCCCAGCGCTTGGCTCCTACGAGCAGTACTTC. Translated: CASSPALGSYEQYF.

A few counts support this clone. This CDR3 is CASSFNRGDGELFF. The CDR3 nucleotides read TGTGCCAGCAGCTTTAATAGGGGCGACGGGGAGCTGTTTTTT. This sequence joins TRBV7-2 and TRBJ2-2; D perhaps matches TRBD1 (5 bases). Germline V gene lookup returns CDR1 SGHTA and CDR2 FQGNSA. The CDR3 loop spans 14 amino acids. Trimming took off 3 bases at V and 7 bases at J, with 12 bases between the two ends.

The CDR3 bases are TGTGCCAGCAGCTTACAGTCAGGGAGCAATCAGCCCCAGCATTTT. Translated: CASSLQSGSNQPQHF. This chain connects TRBV7-2 to TRBJ1-5; possible D gene TRBD1, 5 bases. The V gene's germline CDR1 is SGHTA and CDR2 FQGNSA. This CDR3 has 15 residues. Deletions cut 2 bases from V and 1 base from J, with 9 bases between.

The chain is built from TRBV28 and TRBJ2-1, with 7 bases that match TRBD2. This CDR3 is built from 14 residues. Germline trimming cut 8 bases from V and 7 bases from J; bases unmatched to any gene: 11. In germline, CDR1 is MDHEN, CDR2 SYDVKM. In nucleotides, the CDR3 is TGTGCCAGCTGGGGCGGAGCGGGGTTAAATGAGCAGTTCTTC. Translation: CASWGGAGLNEQFF.

The chain carries TRBV5-4 and TRBJ2-3; weak D call: TRBD1 (5 bases). The germline CDR1 and CDR2 sequences are SGHNT and YYREEE (reference sequence). Trimming took off 10 bases at V and 4 bases at J, with 22 bases between the two ends. The CDR3 contains 15 residues. DNA of the CDR3: TGTGCCGGCGCGGATGGGGCCGGATCGGCAGATACGCAGTATTTT. This sequence encodes CAGADGAGSADTQYF.

The chain carries TRBV18 and TRBJ1-1, with 7 bases fitting TRBD1. Germline V gene sequence: CDR1 KGHSH, CDR2 LQKENI. CDR3 size: 14 residues. V lost 0 bases to trimming and J lost 4 bases; unmatched junction nucleotides: 2. DNA for the CDR3: TGTGCCAGCTCACCACCGGGACAGTCCACTGAAGCTTTCTTT. It translates to CASSPPGQSTEAFF. The full variable domain, with the rest looked up from reference TRBV18 and TRBJ1-1, is NAGVMQNPRHLVRRRGQEARLRCSPMKGHSHVYWYRQLPEEGLKFMVYLQKENIIDESGMPKERFSAEFPKEGPSILRIQQVVRGDSAAYFCASSPPGQSTEAFFGQGTRLTVV.

There are a few counts of this clone. This chain connects TRBV5-1 to TRBJ2-1; 7 positions match TRBD2. The CDR3 spans 16 residues. Germline V gives CDR1 SGHRS, CDR2 YFSETQ. Losses at the gene ends were 0 bases for V and 6 bases for J; bases not matched to a gene: 9. The CDR3 loop reads CASSLGPRTSGNEQFF. The DNA of the CDR3 is TGCGCCAGCAGCTTGGGTCCTAGGACTAGTGGCAATGAGCAGTTCTTC.

The genes are TRBV7-2 and TRBJ2-6, with D possibly matching TRBD1 (8 bases). This CDR3 region has 19 residues. The germline V and J ends were trimmed by 6 bases and 0 bases, with 21 bases remaining between them. Germline V gene sequence: CDR1 SGHTA, CDR2 FQGNSA. The CDR3 DNA sequence: TGTGCCAGCAGGGCTAGCTACAGGGGGAGGGTCTCTGGGGCCAACGTCCTGACTTTC. Encoded protein: CASRASYRGRVSGANVLTF.

The rearrangement joins TRBV9 to TRBJ1-3; D might be TRBD1 (5 bases). From germline, CDR1 is SGDLS and CDR2 YYNGEE. There are 14 residues in the CDR3. Between the trimmed V and J ends, which lost 5 bases and 4 bases, there was a span of 13 bases. DNA for the CDR3: TGTGCCAGCAGTAACCAGGGATTCGGAAACACCATATATTTT. Its protein product is CASSNQGFGNTIYF.

The DNA for the CDR3 is TGTGCCAGCAGTTACTCGATTGCCGGGGTCGGAAACACCATATATTTT. It codes for CASSYSIAGVGNTIYF. V usage is TRBV6-5 and J usage is TRBJ1-3; no reliable D call. This CDR3 has 16 residues. V lost 0 bases and J lost 4, with 13 bases in between. CDR1 is MNHEY, CDR2 SVGAGI, per germline.

There are many counts of this clone. This rearrangement joins TRBV7-9 to TRBJ2-1; 12 bases fit TRBD1. This CDR3 is built from 14 residues. Losses at the gene ends were 6 bases for V and 8 bases for J; bases not matched to a gene: 5. The germline V gene has CDR1 SEHNR and CDR2 FQNEAQ (reference sequence). CDR3 nucleotides: TGTGCCAGCAGTGGGGACAGGGGGCCATATGAGCAGTTCTTC. It yields the protein CASSGDRGPYEQFF.